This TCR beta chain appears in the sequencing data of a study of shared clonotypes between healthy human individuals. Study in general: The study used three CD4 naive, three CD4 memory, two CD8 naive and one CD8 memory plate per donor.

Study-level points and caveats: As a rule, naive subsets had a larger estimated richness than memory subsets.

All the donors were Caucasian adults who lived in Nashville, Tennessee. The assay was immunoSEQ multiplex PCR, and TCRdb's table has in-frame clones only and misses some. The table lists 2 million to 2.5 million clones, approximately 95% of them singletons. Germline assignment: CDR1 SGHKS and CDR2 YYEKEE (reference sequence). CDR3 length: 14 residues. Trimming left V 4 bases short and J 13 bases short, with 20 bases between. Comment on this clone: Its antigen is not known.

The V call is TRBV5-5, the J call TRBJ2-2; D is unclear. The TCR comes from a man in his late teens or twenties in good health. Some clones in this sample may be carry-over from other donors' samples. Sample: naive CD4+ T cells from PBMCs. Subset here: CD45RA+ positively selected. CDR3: CASSLSSALLGLFF. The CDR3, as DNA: TGTGCCAGCAGCCTCTCGAGTGCGCTCCTAGGGCTGTTTTTT.